The 26 T cell receptor beta chains in this list originate from one sample, sequenced in a study of blood T cell repertoires in COVID-19. Clones were sequenced by immunoSEQ multiplex PCR, and TCRdb holds only the in-frame ones, with some missing. The data show around 320,000 clones, just under 90% seen once. The sequencing sample was made of PBMCs or T cells enriched from blood (not recorded which). Every receptor here comes from a woman aged 45-60 years who had been exposed to COVID-19.

In its sample, this clone was seen once. The rearrangement uses TRBV2 and TRBJ2-2, with 7 bases aligning to TRBD1. Germline V gives CDR1 SNHLY, CDR2 FYNNEI. Trimming took 3 bases from V and 9 from J; bases not matched to a gene: 10. CDR3 length: 15 residues. The CDR3 DNA reads as TGTGCCAGCAGTGAGTCGGTAGGGGGCCACCGGGAGCTGTTTTTT. This translates into CASSESVGGHRELFF.

This clone was seen once. The chain uses TRBV6-5 and TRBJ2-7; no reliable D call. V lost 5 bases to trimming and J lost 7 bases, with 15 bases between them. The V gene's germline CDR1 is MNHEY and CDR2 SVGAGI. The CDR3 totals 13 residues. The CDR3 is CASSRSPDGEQYF. CDR3 sequence (DNA): TGTGCCAGCAGTAGAAGTCCCGACGGGGAGCAGTACTTC.

This clone was observed once. The chain is built from TRBV2 and TRBJ1-2; possible D gene TRBD1, 6 bases. The ends were cut back, 5 bases at V and 5 bases at J, with 18 bases in the middle. Germline lookup yields CDR1 SNHLY and CDR2 FYNNEI. The CDR3 is 15 amino acids. CDR3 nucleotide sequence: TGTGCCAGCAGTCCTTCATCACAGGGACAATATGGCTACACCTTC. Residues: CASSPSSQGQYGYTF.

CDR3 nucleotide sequence: TGTGCCAGCAGTTGGTCAACTCTTTACGAGCAGTACTTC. Protein: CASSWSTLYEQYF. The chain combines TRBV28 with TRBJ2-7; D gene uncertain. V lost 4 bases and J 4 bases, leaving 11 bases between the germline ends. Germline values: CDR1 MDHEN, CDR2 SYDVKM. CDR3 length: 13 amino acids.

This chain joins TRBV7-9 and TRBJ1-1; no firm D call. Trimming took off 4 bases at V and 8 bases at J, with 17 bases between the two ends. Looked up from germline, CDR1 is SEHNR and CDR2 is FQNEAQ (reference sequence). The CDR3 sequence is 14 residues long. The CDR3 region has the DNA TGTGCCAGCAGCTCTAATCGGGTCCGCGTCGAAGCTTTCTTT. This encodes CASSSNRVRVEAFF.

CDR3 sequence reads: CSASTGTGANEQFF. The CDR3 nucleotides are TGCAGTGCTAGTACCGGGACAGGGGCGAATGAGCAGTTCTTC. The rearrangement links TRBV20-1 to TRBJ2-1; 10 bases match TRBD1. The length of the CDR3 is 14 residues. V shed 3 bases and J 7 bases; nucleotides not matched to a gene: 6. Looked up from germline, CDR1 is DFQATT and CDR2 is SNEGSKA (reference sequence).

V usage is TRBV7-2 and J usage is TRBJ1-5, with D possibly being TRBD1 (5 bases). CDR3 length: 17 residues. CDR1 and CDR2 from the germline V gene are SGHTA and FQGNSA. Between the trimmed V and J ends, which lost 5 bases and 2 bases, there was a span of 19 bases. The CDR3 nucleotides read TGTGCCAGCAGCGTCTTAGGGGCCGGTCGGGGCAATCAGCCCCAGCATTTT. The encoded protein is CASSVLGAGRGNQPQHF. Filled out from reference TRBV7-2 and TRBJ1-5, the complete variable domain reads GAGVSQSPSNKVTEKGKDVELRCDPISGHTALYWYRQSLGQGLEFLIYFQGNSAPDKSGLPSDRFSAERTGGSVSTLTIQRTQQEDSAVYLCASSVLGAGRGNQPQHFGDGTRLSIL.

There are a few counts of this clone. The gene calls are TRBV28 and TRBJ1-3, with 8 bases aligning to TRBD1. The CDR3 covers 15 residues. The germline V gene has CDR1 MDHEN and CDR2 SYDVKM. The ends lost 4 bases at V and 2 bases at J; junction bases unmatched: 4. CDR3 sequence: CASSSIQGAGNTIYF. Written as DNA, the CDR3 is TGTGCCAGCAGTTCAATACAGGGGGCTGGAAACACCATATATTTT.

The chain recombines TRBV9 with TRBJ2-1; D is undetermined. This CDR3 region has 16 residues. Germline lookup yields CDR1 SGDLS and CDR2 YYNGEE. V shed 3 bases and J shed 0 bases, with 13 bases lying between them. CDR3 coding DNA: TGTGCCAGCAGCGCCGTCCGCACGAGCTCCTACAATGAGCAGTTCTTC. Translated, it gives CASSAVRTSSYNEQFF.

The chain couples TRBV29-1 to TRBJ2-7; the D is unclear. In germline, CDR1 is SQVTM, CDR2 ANQGSEA. The CDR3 loop spans 13 amino acids. V was pared by 4 bases and J by 0 bases, with 10 bases between. The CDR3, as DNA: TGCAGCGTTGTACTACCGGACTCCTACGAGCAGTACTTC. Translated, it gives CSVVLPDSYEQYF.

At least ten counts were recorded for this clone. The rearrangement uses TRBV19 and TRBJ1-1; D not certain. The V and J ends lost 3 bases and 1 base respectively, with 6 bases between them. Germline V CDR1 and CDR2: LNHDA, SQIVND (reference sequence). There are 13 residues in the CDR3. CDR3 sequence (DNA): TGTGCCAGTAGTATGGGCCGGAACACTGAAGCTTTCTTT. Protein: CASSMGRNTEAFF.

V usage is TRBV15 and J usage is TRBJ1-5; tentative D call: TRBD1 (6 bases). Looked up from germline, CDR1 is LNHNV and CDR2 is YYDKDF (reference sequence). Deletions cut 9 bases from V and 4 bases from J, with 13 bases between. This CDR3 has 13 residues. The CDR3 spells CATGASGNQPQHF. The DNA of the CDR3 is TGTGCCACGGGGGCCTCCGGGAATCAGCCCCAGCATTTT.

The chain is built from TRBV5-1 and TRBJ1-4, with TRBD1 matching 8 bases. V was pared by 0 bases and J by 2 bases, with 0 bases of the junction left unmatched. The CDR3 totals 15 residues. Germline-derived CDR1 and CDR2 are SGHRS and YFSETQ. CDR3 residues: CASSLGQGTNEKLFF. CDR3 in DNA: TGCGCCAGCAGCTTGGGACAGGGGACTAATGAAAAACTGTTTTTT.

The J gene is TRBJ1-5, the V gene TRBV7-8; D unclear. The CDR3 is 17 residues long. CDR1 and CDR2 (germline): SGHVS, FQNEAQ. The V end was cut by 5 bases, the J end by 0 bases, with 17 bases between. CDR3 DNA sequence: TGTGCCAGCAGCCCGACACTGCAAGCCTATAGCAATCAGCCCCAGCATTTT. Residues: CASSPTLQAYSNQPQHF. The whole variable domain, filled in from reference TRBV7-8 and TRBJ1-5, reads GAGVSQSPRYKVAKRGQDVALRCDPISGHVSLFWYQQALGQGPEFLTYFQNEAQLDKSGLPSDRFFAERPEGSVSTLKIQRTQQEDSAVYLCASSPTLQAYSNQPQHFGDGTRLSIL.

The chain joins TRBV5-1 to TRBJ1-1, with D possibly matching TRBD1 (5 bases). The CDR3 contains 13 residues. Germline-derived CDR1 and CDR2 are SGHRS and YFSETQ. The V and J ends lost 4 bases and 6 bases respectively, with 13 bases between them. CDR3 nucleotide sequence: TGCGCCAGCAGCCCTGGGGGGGGGTCTGAAGCTTTCTTT. As protein: CASSPGGGSEAFF.

This chain uses TRBV29-1 with TRBJ2-7, with D perhaps matching TRBD2 (5 bases). The CDR3 is made up of 12 amino acids. Germline CDR1 and CDR2: SQVTM and ANQGSEA. The V end lost 5 bases, the J end lost 0 bases, and 8 bases lay between the germline ends. CDR3 DNA sequence: TGCAGCGTTTCGGGGAACTCCTACGAGCAGTACTTC. It yields the protein CSVSGNSYEQYF.

This clone was found a few times. The rearrangement links TRBV30 to TRBJ1-5; TRBD1 is a possible D gene (6 bases). Germline CDR1 reads GTSNPN; CDR2 reads SVGIG (reference sequence). The CDR3 has 12 amino acids. Trimming stripped 0 bases from V and 10 bases from J, with 10 bases between. In DNA, the CDR3 is TGTGCCTGGAGTGTAACGGGACACCCCCAGCATTTT. Its translation is CAWSVTGHPQHF. Filled out from reference TRBV30 and TRBJ1-5, the complete variable domain reads SQTIHQWPATLVQPVGSPLSLECTVEGTSNPNLYWYRQAAGRGLQLLFYSVGIGQISSEVPQNLSASRPQDRQFILSSKKLLLSDSGFYLCAWSVTGHPQHFGDGTRLSIL.

The DNA of the CDR3 is TGTGCCAGCAGCCACTACATAAATGAAAAACTGTTTTTT. It specifies CASSHYINEKLFF. The chain joins TRBV5-4 to TRBJ1-4; no clear D. Looked up from germline, CDR1 is SGHNT and CDR2 is YYREEE (reference sequence). V was shortened by 4 bases and J by 5 bases, with 9 bases between the two germline ends. The CDR3 totals 13 residues.

The gene calls are TRBV10-3 and TRBJ2-7; TRBD2 agrees at 9 bases. J was trimmed by 0 bases and V by 8 bases; bases with no gene match: 2. Germline V gene sequence: CDR1 ENHRY, CDR2 SYGVKD. The CDR3 totals 13 residues. The CDR3 here is CAIRLAASYEQYF. The CDR3 nucleotides read TGTGCCATCCGACTAGCGGCCTCCTACGAGCAGTACTTC.

The rearrangement joins TRBV13 to TRBJ1-1, with D unresolved. Between the trimmed V and J ends, which lost 5 bases and 9 bases, there was a span of 13 bases. The germline CDR1 and CDR2 sequences are PRHDT and FYEKMQ (reference sequence). This CDR3 has 12 residues. CDR3 nucleotides: TGTGCCAGCAGCCATCCGACTGGTAAAGCTTTCTTT. Amino acids: CASSHPTGKAFF.

The sample holds one count of this clone. The chain recombines TRBV5-6 with TRBJ1-2; 9 nucleotides match TRBD1. Germline V gene data show CDR1 as SGHDT and CDR2 as YYEEEE. Trimming removed 4 bases from V and 5 bases from J; junction bases left unmatched: 3. The CDR3 runs to 13 residues. CDR3 amino acids: CASSRGQGYGYTF. The CDR3 nucleotides read TGTGCCAGCAGCCGGGGACAGGGTTATGGCTACACCTTC.

V gene TRBV30 combines with J gene TRBJ1-2, with 7 bases fitting TRBD1. This CDR3 has 14 residues. Germline trimming cut 3 bases from V and 4 bases from J; bases unmatched to any gene: 8. The germline V gene encodes CDR1 GTSNPN and CDR2 SVGIG (reference sequence). CDR3 DNA sequence: TGTGCCTGGAGCAGGGACAGTACCCGCTATGGCTACACCTTC. Residues: CAWSRDSTRYGYTF.

This chain joins TRBV19 and TRBJ1-1, with a weak D call TRBD1 (5 bases). Germline V gives CDR1 LNHDA, CDR2 SQIVND (reference sequence). The CDR3 covers 15 residues. Trimming pared 3 bases from V and 1 base from J, leaving 12 bases between. The CDR3 DNA reads TGTGCCAGTAGTATGAGAACTCAGGGGAACACTGAAGCTTTCTTT. Protein: CASSMRTQGNTEAFF.

The V call is TRBV5-1, the J call TRBJ1-1; the match to TRBD1 covers 9 bases. J was trimmed by 6 bases and V by 4 bases; bases with no gene match: 10. Germline CDR1 reads SGHRS; CDR2 reads YFSETQ. The length of the CDR3 is 15 residues. CDR3 region: CASSPGTQGAPEAFF. In nucleotides, the CDR3 is TGCGCCAGCAGCCCCGGGACACAGGGGGCGCCTGAAGCTTTCTTT.

This clone was seen only once. The chain combines TRBV13 with TRBJ1-1; the D is unclear. From germline, CDR1 is PRHDT and CDR2 FYEKMQ (reference sequence). Trimming stripped 4 bases from V and 0 bases from J, with 6 bases between. This CDR3 is 13 amino acids long. The CDR3 coding sequence is TGTGCCAGCAGCTCCGGGGTGAACACTGAAGCTTTCTTT. Translated: CASSSGVNTEAFF.

Comments on this clone: The sample contains more than one DNA sequence encoding this CDR3. This sequence joins TRBV28 and TRBJ2-7; TRBD1 matches 9 bases. Trimming at V came to 5 bases and at J to 4 bases, leaving 9 bases not matched to a gene. The CDR3 is made up of 15 amino acids. Germline V gives CDR1 MDHEN, CDR2 SYDVKM. CDR3 residues: CASSPPTGGRYEQYF. The CDR3 DNA reads TGTGCCAGCAGTCCCCCGACAGGGGGTCGGTACGAGCAGTACTTC.